This T cell receptor beta chain derives from a study of cytomegalovirus exposure and HLA in healthy donors. The wider study: The 100 to 150 validation repertoires used the same platform as the 500 to 700 first-cohort repertoires, a later analysis reported. Findings of the study overall: Most TCR sequences were uncommon, yet certain public TCRs appeared in many donors.

The CDR3 is 14 residues long. Germline V gives CDR1 SGHDT, CDR2 YYEEEE. Deletions cut 1 base from V and 6 bases from J, with 11 bases between. Points on this clone: The antigen is unknown.

The assay was immunoSEQ multiplex PCR, and TCRdb's table has in-frame clones only and misses some. The sample consists of approximately 120,000 clones, around nine tenths of them appearing once. Material: PBMCs. This receptor was obtained from a woman between 18 and 30 years old in good health and CMV-seronegative. The chain couples TRBV5-6 to TRBJ1-5; no clear D gene. The CDR3 bases are TGTGCCAGCAGCTTGCGGGGAGGGCGTCAGCCCCAGCATTTT. It translates to CASSLRGGRQPQHF.